This section outlines one T cell receptor beta chain sequence together with its context. What it recognizes is unknown. This entry belongs to a study of cytomegalovirus exposure and HLA in healthy donors. Study as a whole: Earlier findings included 100 million to 130 million unique TCR beta sequences obtained from approximately 170 million T cells. Study-level findings and limits: The authors excluded some V segments, including TRBV6-2 and TRBV6-3, as indistinguishable. Based on reports, TCR beta sequences accurately predicted HLA-A and HLA-B alleles for most subjects.

The PCR contained 60 Vbeta and 13 Jbeta primers. Libraries were prepared by immunoSEQ multiplex PCR; TCRdb keeps only in-frame clonotypes and omits some of them. The data show about 180,000 clones, roughly 82% seen once. CDR1 is SGDLS, CDR2 YYNGEE, per germline. The CDR3 has 14 residues. V shed 2 bases and J 2 bases; nucleotides not matched to a gene: 1. Every donor was a healthy person donating bone marrow. The source is a middle-aged man in good health and CMV-seronegative. The rearrangement uses TRBV9 and TRBJ1-2, with 9 bases identical to TRBD1. The sample was PBMCs. CDR3 sequence (DNA): TGTGCCAGCAGCGTGGGGACAGGGAACTATGGCTACACCTTC. This translates into CASSVGTGNYGYTF.